This TCR beta chain was identified in a study of cytomegalovirus exposure and HLA in healthy donors. A note on this clone: A read error may produce the germline difference seen at one junction end.

It was with 60 Vbeta and 13 Jbeta primers that the PCR ran. TCRdb keeps only in-frame clones here, not all; method: immunoSEQ multiplex PCR. The data show more than 150,000 clones, 81% seen once. Germline CDR1 reads SGHKS; CDR2 reads YYEKEE (reference sequence). The CDR3 sequence is 13 residues long. This clonotype was sampled from a man between 45 and 60 years old in good health and CMV-seropositive. V usage is TRBV5-5 and J usage is TRBJ2-7; 7 nucleotides align to TRBD1. The sample consisted of PBMCs. The CDR3 loop is CTSSLEQGWKQYF. The CDR3 nucleotides read TGTACCAGCAGCTTAGAACAGGGGTGGAAACAGTACTTC. Combining the CDR3 with reference TRBV5-5 and TRBJ2-7 gives the whole variable domain DAGVTQSPTHLIKTRGQQVTLRCSPISGHKSVSWYQQVLGQGPQFIFQYYEKEERGRGNFPDRFSARQFPNYSSELNVNALLLGDSALYLCTSSLEQGWKQYFGPGTRLTVT.